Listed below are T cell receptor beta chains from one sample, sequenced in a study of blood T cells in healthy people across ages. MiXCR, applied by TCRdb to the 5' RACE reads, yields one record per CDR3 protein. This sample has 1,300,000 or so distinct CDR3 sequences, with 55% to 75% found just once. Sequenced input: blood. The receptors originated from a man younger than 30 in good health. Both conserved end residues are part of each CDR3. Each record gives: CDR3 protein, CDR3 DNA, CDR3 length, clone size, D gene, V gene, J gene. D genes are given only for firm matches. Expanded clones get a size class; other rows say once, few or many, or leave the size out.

CASSSRGNTEAFF,TGTGCCAGCAGTTCCAGGGGGAACACTGAAGCTTTCTTT,13,many,NA,TRBV7-9,TRBJ1-1
CSARDETSVRPRAQFF,TGCAGTGCTAGAGATGAGACTAGCGTTAGGCCCCGGGCGCAGTTCTTC,16,NA,TRBD2,TRBV20-1,TRBJ2-1
CASSYVPKRLADRYNEQFF,TGTGCCAGCAGTTACGTCCCGAAACGACTAGCAGATAGGTACAATGAGCAGTTCTTC,19,few,TRBD2,TRBV6-2/TRBV6-3,TRBJ2-1
CASSYLRTGTEAFF,TGTGCCAGCAGTTACTTAAGGACTGGGACTGAAGCTTTCTTT,14,NA,NA,TRBV6-2/TRBV6-3,TRBJ1-1
CASSVIAGGTYNEQFF,TGTGCCAGCAGCGTAATAGCGGGGGGTACCTACAATGAGCAGTTCTTC,16,few,TRBD2,TRBV9,TRBJ2-1
CSASLPGRGKSSYEQYF,TGCAGTGCTAGCCTTCCGGGACGTGGAAAATCCTCCTACGAGCAGTACTTC,17,NA,NA,TRBV20-1,TRBJ2-7
CASRDYMTQSYKSPPHF,TGTGCCAGTCGGGATTACATGACGCAGTCCTATAAGTCACCCCCCCACTTT,17,NA,NA,TRBV7-2,TRBJ1-6
CASSQDLGRGRETQYF,TGTGCCAGCAGCCAAGATCTGGGCAGGGGGAGAGAGACCCAGTACTTC,16,NA,TRBD1,TRBV3-1,TRBJ2-5
CASSQVGHYEQYF,TGCGCCAGCAGCCAAGTCGGCCACTACGAGCAGTACTTC,13,once,NA,TRBV4-1,TRBJ2-7
CASSSGRGPEAFF,TGTGCCAGCAGCTCGGGCCGGGGACCTGAAGCTTTCTTT,13,NA,NA,TRBV7-9,TRBJ1-1
CASSPTGGRLYEQYF,TGTGCCAGCTCACCTACAGGGGGCCGGTTATACGAGCAGTACTTC,15,NA,TRBD1,TRBV18,TRBJ2-7
CAITANKAFGYEQYF,TGTGCCATCACCGCGAACAAGGCTTTTGGCTACGAGCAGTACTTC,15,NA,NA,TRBV10-3,TRBJ2-7
CASSLFYEQFF,TGTGCCAGCAGTTTGTTCTATGAGCAGTTCTTC,11,NA,NA,TRBV12-3/TRBV12-4,TRBJ2-1
CASSPWASGPDQETQYF,TGCGCCAGCAGCCCCTGGGCTAGCGGACCGGACCAAGAGACCCAGTACTTC,17,few,TRBD2,TRBV4-1,TRBJ2-5
CASSYSRDGNEKLFF,TGTGCCAGCAGTTACTCCAGGGATGGTAATGAAAAACTGTTTTTT,15,few,NA,TRBV6-6,TRBJ1-4
CSVVDSRYNEQYF,TGCAGCGTTGTGGACAGCCGGTACAATGAGCAGTACTTC,13,NA,NA,TRBV29-1,TRBJ2-7
CASSYSTSGGYNEQYF,TGTGCCAGCAGTTACTCGACTAGCGGGGGGTACAATGAGCAGTACTTC,16,NA,TRBD2,TRBV6-6,TRBJ2-7
CASSLTGTSGNEQFF,TGTGCCAGCAGTCTCACCGGGACTAGCGGCAATGAGCAGTTCTTC,15,few,TRBD2,TRBV6-1,TRBJ2-1
CASARTGGGEQFF,TGTGCCAGCGCGAGGACAGGGGGAGGTGAGCAGTTCTTC,13,NA,NA,TRBV21-1,TRBJ2-1
CASSLASQPGEAGYTF,TGTGCCAGCAGCTTAGCCTCCCAGCCGGGTGAAGCTGGCTACACCTTC,16,NA,NA,TRBV7-8,TRBJ1-2
CASSQAQGAPKNIQYF,TGCGCCAGCAGCCAGGCACAGGGGGCGCCCAAAAACATTCAGTACTTC,16,NA,TRBD1,TRBV4-1,TRBJ2-4
CASSIGTSGDNEQFF,TGTGCCAGCAGTATTGGGACTAGCGGGGACAATGAGCAGTTCTTC,15,few,TRBD2,TRBV27,TRBJ2-1
CASSTTGPSTDTQYF,TGTGCCAGCAGTACGACAGGGCCTAGCACAGATACGCAGTATTTT,15,NA,TRBD1,TRBV6-6,TRBJ2-3
CASSLVAGGTHEQFF,TGTGCCAGCAGCTTGGTAGCGGGAGGCACCCATGAGCAGTTCTTC,15,few,TRBD2,TRBV7-9,TRBJ2-1
CASSDSSGDYNEQYF,TGTGCCAGCAGTGACTCTAGCGGGGATTACAATGAGCAGTACTTC,15,NA,TRBD2,TRBV6-4,TRBJ2-5
CASSSGPGGEYEQYF,TGTGCCAGCAGCTCCGGACCAGGGGGCGAATACGAGCAGTACTTC,15,NA,TRBD1,TRBV7-9,TRBJ2-7
CASSLSWGEDEGEAFF,TGTGCCAGCAGCTTGTCGTGGGGGGAAGACGAAGGTGAAGCTTTCTTT,16,few,NA,TRBV7-9,TRBJ1-1
CSATRPSYNEQFF,TGCAGTGCAACCAGGCCCTCCTACAATGAGCAGTTCTTC,13,NA,NA,TRBV20-1,TRBJ2-1
CASSQHRDYPYEQYF,TGTGCCAGCAGCCAACACCGGGACTATCCCTACGAGCAGTACTTC,15,NA,TRBD2,TRBV4-2,TRBJ2-7
CASSFHNRDVYGYTF,TGTGCCAGCAGTTTCCACAACAGGGATGTATATGGCTACACCTTC,15,NA,NA,TRBV12-3/TRBV12-4,TRBJ1-2
CASSHITASEQYF,TGTGCCAGCAGCCACATAACCGCTTCCGAGCAGTACTTC,13,NA,NA,TRBV27,TRBJ2-7
CASSSTPDRGFEAFF,TGTGCCAGCAGTTCCACCCCGGACAGGGGATTTGAAGCTTTCTTT,15,NA,TRBD1,TRBV27,TRBJ1-1
CASSPPSGGAKQYF,TGTGCCAGCAGTCCTCCTAGCGGGGGGGCCAAGCAGTACTTC,14,few,TRBD2,TRBV28,TRBJ2-7
CSANAGLQGISNQPQHF,TGCAGTGCCAACGCCGGGTTACAGGGAATTAGCAATCAGCCCCAGCATTTT,17,NA,NA,TRBV20-1,TRBJ1-5
CASSRSLTSGRAGEQFF,TGCGCCAGCAGTCGAAGCCTGACTAGCGGGAGAGCTGGTGAGCAGTTCTTC,17,once,TRBD2,TRBV5-1,TRBJ2-1
CSVELPLLRGTVIGKTQYF,TGCAGCGTTGAACTCCCATTGTTGCGCGGGACAGTAATCGGGAAGACCCAGTACTTC,19,NA,NA,TRBV29-1,TRBJ2-5
CASLAAIYNEQFF,TGTGCCAGCCTAGCGGCCATATACAATGAGCAGTTCTTC,13,NA,TRBD2,TRBV13,TRBJ2-1
CASSPSLWGTLTYNEQFF,TGTGCCAGCAGCCCCTCCCTTTGGGGAACCCTAACCTACAATGAGCAGTTCTTC,18,NA,NA,TRBV4-2,TRBJ2-1
CASSLWGIDGNTIYF,TGTGCCAGCAGCTTATGGGGAATCGATGGAAACACCATATATTTT,15,once,NA,TRBV7-2,TRBJ1-3
CASSPISGGGYNEQFF,TGCGCCAGCAGCCCGATTAGCGGGGGAGGGTACAATGAGCAGTTCTTC,16,NA,TRBD2,TRBV5-1,TRBJ2-1
CASSLDGDNEQFF,TGTGCCAGCAGTTTGGACGGGGACAATGAGCAGTTCTTC,13,NA,NA,TRBV6-1,TRBJ2-1
CASSLPQGNTGELFF,TGTGCCAGCAGCTTACCACAGGGGAACACCGGGGAGCTGTTTTTT,15,NA,NA,TRBV7-9,TRBJ2-2
CSARDILPSGYEQYF,TGCAGTGCTAGAGATATCCTCCCTTCGGGCTACGAGCAGTACTTC,15,NA,NA,TRBV20-1,TRBJ2-7
CASSLVLAKNIQYF,TGTGCCAGCAGCTTGGTGCTAGCCAAAAACATTCAGTACTTC,14,many,NA,TRBV5-5,TRBJ2-4
CSARVPASYEQYF,TGCAGTGCTAGAGTGCCAGCCTCCTACGAGCAGTACTTC,13,NA,NA,TRBV20-1,TRBJ2-7